A single sample is the source of the 9 T cell receptor beta chains below, sequenced in a study of T-cell memory formation after mild COVID-19. TCRdb reprocessed the 5' RACE reads via MiXCR and lists one record per CDR3 protein. In the table there are approximately 340,000 distinct CDR3 sequences, 10% to 15% of which are singletons. The source material was PBMCs or a T cell subset sorted from them (not recorded which). The origin of the receptors is a man between 18 and 29 years old who had mild COVID-19 (a few samples of this study predate the infection). Cell type and time point are not known.

This clonotype has a handful of counts. V is TRBV6-5 and J is TRBJ2-3, with D maybe TRBD1 (6 bases). The CDR3 is 14 residues long. Germline V lookup: CDR1 MNHEY, CDR2 SVGAGI. The V end was cut by 5 bases, the J end by 5 bases, with 14 bases between. The CDR3 DNA reads TGTGCCAGCAGTGCAGGGGCACTGGGAGATACGCAGTATTTT. Encoded protein: CASSAGALGDTQYF.

This clonotype was found a few times. The chain has TRBV28 and TRBJ2-5; D possibly corresponds to TRBD1 (6 bases). This CDR3 spans 18 amino acids. Trimming pared 6 bases from V and 4 bases from J, leaving 27 bases between. Germline CDR1 MDHEN, CDR2 SYDVKM. The CDR3 DNA reads TGTGCCAGCAGCCAATTAGGGCAGGGGTGGAATCAAGGAGAGACCCAGTACTTC. This codes for CASSQLGQGWNQGETQYF.

In its sample, this clonotype was seen a few times. This chain uses TRBV7-2 with TRBJ1-2; TRBD1 might be the D (5 bases). The V end was cut by 5 bases, the J end by 8 bases, with 18 bases between. The length of the CDR3 is 14 residues. Germline V gene lookup returns CDR1 SGHTA and CDR2 FQGNSA. As DNA, the CDR3 is TGTGCCAGCAGCCCCGGGGCTGAAAGTCGGGGCTACACCTTC. This encodes CASSPGAESRGYTF.

This clonotype was detected a few times. V gene TRBV7-2 combines with J gene TRBJ1-5; no reliable D call. Trimming left V 5 bases short and J 4 bases short, with 9 bases between. The CDR3 consists of 13 residues. CDR1 is SGHTA and CDR2 is FQGNSA in the germline V gene. The CDR3 nucleotides read TGTGCCAGCAGCCCACACAAGAATCAGCCCCAGCATTTT. It is translated as CASSPHKNQPQHF.

There are many counts of this clonotype. J is TRBJ2-2 and V is TRBV7-3; D may be TRBD2 (6 bases). This CDR3 comprises 14 residues. The germline V and J ends were trimmed by 5 bases and 5 bases, with 12 bases remaining between them. CDR1 SGHTA and CDR2 FQGTGA come from the germline V gene. The CDR3 DNA reads TGTGCCAGCAGCCGCGGGACGGGGACCGGGGAGCTGTTTTTT. Residues: CASSRGTGTGELFF.

The chain links TRBV12-3 or TRBV12-4 to TRBJ2-7; TRBD2 is a possible D gene (7 bases). The CDR3 sequence is 13 residues long. V was clipped by 3 bases and J by 6 bases, with 12 bases between them. The CDR3 DNA reads as TGTGCCAGCAGTTTTCGGGGGGCAGGCGAGCAGTACGTC. Its protein is CASSFRGAGEQYV.

This clonotype was counted only a few times. In DNA form, the CDR3 reads TGCGCCAGCAGGGGGGCCGGGACTCTTATGACTGAAGCTTTCTTT. It codes for CASRGAGTLMTEAFF. This chain connects TRBV5-1 to TRBJ1-1, with TRBD1 as a possible D gene (6 bases). The V end was cut by 5 bases, the J end by 5 bases, with 19 bases between. The CDR3 has 15 amino acids. The germline V gene has CDR1 SGHRS and CDR2 YFSETQ. Variable domain in full (rest from reference TRBV5-1 and TRBJ1-1): KAGVTQTPRYLIKTRGQQVTLSCSPISGHRSVSWYQQTPGQGLQFLFEYFSETQRNKGNFPGRFSGRQFSNSRSEMNVSTLELGDSALYLCASRGAGTLMTEAFFGQGTRLTVV.

The rearrangement uses TRBV30 and TRBJ2-2; D gene unclear. V was cut by 5 bases and J by 10 bases, with 11 bases left in between. In germline, CDR1 is GTSNPN, CDR2 SVGIG (reference sequence). The CDR3 sequence is 11 residues long. Here the CDR3 reads CAWETGEELFF. Here the CDR3 DNA reads TGTGCCTGGGAGACTGGCGAGGAGCTGTTTTTT.

This clonotype was seen a few times. The chain has TRBV5-1 and TRBJ2-5, with D perhaps being TRBD1 or TRBD2 (5 bases each). This CDR3 is 14 amino acids long. Trimming stripped 3 bases from V and 5 bases from J, with 14 bases between. Germline values: CDR1 SGHRS, CDR2 YFSETQ. CDR3 region: CASSWGRSLETQYF. CDR3 in DNA: TGCGCCAGCAGCTGGGGACGTAGCCTTGAGACCCAGTACTTC.